The T cell receptor (beta chain) under discussion was sequenced for a study of CD8+ T cells in alopecia areata (dated by TCRdb to the late 2010s). With regard to the full study: The treated patients, all with moderate-to-severe alopecia areata, were enrolled in an open-label pilot trial of oral tofacitinib given at 5 to 10 mg twice daily. Patients received tofacitinib for 6 to 18 months and were then followed off drug for 6 months to check for delayed response and recurrence. Disease severity in treated patients was measured with the SALT score, which quantifies the percentage of affected scalp surface area. The study used high-throughput TCRbeta sequencing to examine T cell clonal expansion in alopecia areata, in both the C3H/HeJ mouse model and human patients. Scalp tissue and sorted CD4+ and CD8+ peripheral blood T cells from patchy and totalis/universalis alopecia areata patients and from healthy controls were covered by human TCRbeta sequencing. Tofacitinib-treated patients had biopsies at baseline and at 4 and 24 weeks of treatment, with a later scalp biopsy in several patients. Scalp clonality was compared across normal scalp (n=4), patchy alopecia areata scalp (n=8), and alopecia totalis/universalis scalp (n=8). The RNA source kit depended on sample type: the PAXgene miRNA kit for fixed scalp, the miRNeasy kit for PBMCs, and the RNeasy kit for mouse skin. TCRbeta CDR3 regions were amplified by immunoSEQ multiplex PCR using 35 Vbeta forward and 13 Jbeta reverse primers. Beyond this particular receptor, the publication reports: The treated cohort was small, with a single nonresponder, so links between baseline CD8+ expansion and response need larger studies. During tofacitinib treatment, many expanded lesional clones stuck around in both scalp and blood, and this persistence may partly explain why relapse happens after treatment is stopped. Scalp clonality and the number of expanded CD8+ clones among the top 100 scalp clones were significantly decreased by tofacitinib. Resident alphabeta T cells in normal human skin are also sequenced, complicating scalp TCR repertoire analysis, unlike mouse skin dominated by gammadelta T cells. Shared TCR sequences between patients were less evident than in mice, which may be partly attributable to HLA diversity in the patient population. Compared with normal scalp, lesional scalp had higher clonality and more expanded CD8+ clones, particularly in alopecia totalis/universalis, a pattern that suggests antigenic drive.

Details on this clone: Its antigen target is currently unknown. Base qualities are not recorded, but no much larger clone differs from it by a single base.

From the cysteine up to the phenylalanine, the CDR3 has a length of 11 residues. Just CDR3 DNA is preserved here, 33 bases in frame from base 1. The germline V gene (reference sequence) supplies CDR1 DFQATT and CDR2 SNEGSKA. The germline ends are 6 bases apart after V is trimmed by 4 bases and J by 3 bases. The meaning of the sample's treatment or condition label: oral pan-JAK inhibitor, 5-10 mg twice daily. From alopecia areata patients, peripheral blood was collected along with lesional scalp punch biopsies. PBMCs were isolated by density centrifugation and stained for CD3, CD4 and CD8, after which CD4+ and CD8+ T cells were sorted on a FACSAria. The library was generated by the immunoSEQ multiplex PCR assay. RNA was extracted from all samples and reverse transcribed into cDNA, which served as template for TCR sequencing. First-strand cDNA was synthesized using SuperScript III with a 2:1 mix of oligo-dT and random hexamers. Amplification bias was assessed with a synthetic immune receptor repertoire, and residual bias was removed computationally. For the original study's pipeline: Raw reads were preprocessed for error removal, and CDR3 was defined according to IMGT conventions as running from the conserved cysteine to phenylalanine. Clonality was calculated as 1 minus Shannon entropy normalized by log2 of the number of productive unique TCRs. CD4 or CD8 identity of scalp clones was inferred by cross-referencing scalp TCRbeta sequences with sorted blood CD4 and CD8 repertoires. TCRdb limited this immuneACCESS table to in-frame rearrangements with V and J called. A share of clones is missing; checked studies link under half to unresolved V genes, and the rest is unexplained. The D gene and trimming were derived from the DNA, and the V and J assignments and clone size from that table. The sample table contains 160,000 or so clones; only one count was recorded for 58% of them. Roughly 17% of the sample is in the top ten clones.

Sequences were derived from CD4+ T cells sorted from blood, sampled at approximately week 60, from a patient treated with tofacitinib. Rearrangement joined TRBV20-1 to TRBJ1-2; a tentative D match to TRBD1 spans 5 bases. This TCR was sampled from a human donor with alopecia areata. CDR3 reads: CSAIRDYGYTF. The DNA is as follows: TGCAGTGCTATCAGGGACTATGGCTACACCTTC.